One sample yielded the 10 T cell receptor beta chains listed below, sequenced in a study of CD8+ T cells in alopecia areata. Extraction of RNA preceded its reverse transcription into cDNA, which served as the sequencing template. Measured with immunoSEQ multiplex PCR; TCRdb has only the in-frame clones, and not every one. The data show roughly 180,000 clones, with more than 60% seen just once and about 1.5% held by the top ten. The specimen was CD4+ T cells sorted from blood, collected at week 0. The receptor set was obtained from a human donor with alopecia areata.

The chain couples TRBV11-2 to TRBJ2-5; D is unclear. CDR3 size: 14 residues. V was trimmed by 5 bases and J by 1 base, leaving 11 bases between them. Germline CDR1 is SGHAT and CDR2 is FQNNGV. The chain's CDR3 is CASSLERTQETQYF. The CDR3 DNA sequence: TGTGCCAGCAGCCTGGAGCGCACCCAAGAGACCCAGTACTTC.

The V gene is TRBV9, the J gene TRBJ2-1, with 8 bases aligning to TRBD2. This CDR3 contains 15 residues. Germline V gene data show CDR1 as SGDLS and CDR2 as YYNGEE. V gave up 0 bases and J gave up 10 bases; unmatched junction bases: 9. DNA for the CDR3: TGTGCCAGCAGCGTAGCCGGACTAGCCGACAGCGAGCAGTTCTTC. Translated, it gives CASSVAGLADSEQFF.

This chain links TRBV9 with TRBJ2-1; no definite D call. The germline V gene has CDR1 SGDLS and CDR2 YYNGEE. V lost 0 bases and J 1 base, leaving 8 bases between the germline ends. This CDR3 has 15 residues. The CDR3 loop reads CASSVGSPSYNEQFF. CDR3 sequence (DNA): TGTGCCAGCAGCGTAGGGAGTCCTTCCTACAATGAGCAGTTCTTC.

The chain links TRBV5-1 to TRBJ2-5; 11 bases match TRBD2. Germline V lookup: CDR1 SGHRS, CDR2 YFSETQ. Trimming took 7 bases from V and 2 from J; bases not matched to a gene: 1. This CDR3 comprises 13 residues. As DNA, the CDR3 is TGCGCCAGCGGGACTAGCGGACAAGAGACCCAGTACTTC. Translation gives CASGTSGQETQYF.

This clone turned up a few times. J is TRBJ1-2 and V is TRBV29-1; D remains ambiguous. Germline CDR1 and CDR2: SQVTM and ANQGSEA. Trimming removed 7 bases from V and 6 bases from J, with 9 bases in between. The CDR3 extends over 10 amino acids. The CDR3 DNA reads TGCAGCGGGCTAGGCGATGGCTACACCTTC. It codes for CSGLGDGYTF.

This clone has just a few counts. This chain connects TRBV7-2 to TRBJ1-2; the D is unclear. Germline V lookup: CDR1 SGHTA, CDR2 FQGNSA. This CDR3 is 12 amino acids long. V was pared by 5 bases and J by 4 bases, with 8 bases between. CDR3 protein: CASSPNGYGYTF. CDR3 nucleotide sequence: TGTGCCAGCAGCCCTAACGGCTATGGCTACACCTTC.

This clone was detected only once. The sample has other DNA sequences that encode this CDR3 too. The gene calls are TRBV20-1 and TRBJ2-5; D gene uncertain. Germline V gene data show CDR1 as DFQATT and CDR2 as SNEGSKA (reference sequence). The CDR3 consists of 11 residues. V was pared by 3 bases and J by 4 bases, with 6 bases between. CDR3 region: CSARGRETQYF. For the CDR3, the DNA is TGCAGTGCTAGGGGCAGAGAGACCCAGTACTTC.

In this sample, this clone turned up many times. The chain joins TRBV19 to TRBJ2-2; TRBD2 is a possible D gene (5 bases). Germline CDR1 LNHDA, CDR2 SQIVND (reference sequence). This CDR3 is 12 amino acids long. Trimming took 9 bases from V and 6 from J, leaving 11 bases between them. CDR3 nucleotide sequence: TGTGCCAGCACTGACGGGGCCGGGGAGCTGTTTTTT. Protein product: CASTDGAGELFF. Full variable domain (remainder filled in from reference TRBV19 and TRBJ2-2): DGGITQSPKYLFRKEGQNVTLSCEQNLNHDAMYWYRQDPGQGLRLIYYSQIVNDFQKGDIAEGYSVSREKKESFPLTVTSAQKNPTAFYLCASTDGAGELFFGEGSRLTVL.

This clone showed up just once. V usage is TRBV29-1 and J usage is TRBJ1-1; 7 bases align to TRBD1. The CDR3 extends over 14 amino acids. CDR1 SQVTM and CDR2 ANQGSEA come from the germline V gene. Trimming removed 3 bases from V and 10 bases from J; junction bases left unmatched: 14. The CDR3 sequence is CSVDKTGLSSGAFF. The CDR3 bases are TGCAGCGTTGATAAGACAGGGTTATCGTCTGGAGCTTTCTTT.

This chain's CDR3 is CASSLKTSGVQETQYF. CDR3 in DNA: TGCGCCAGCAGCTTAAAGACTAGCGGGGTCCAAGAGACCCAGTACTTC. This rearrangement joins TRBV5-1 to TRBJ2-5, with 11 bases fitting TRBD2. Germline loops: CDR1 SGHRS, CDR2 YFSETQ. The CDR3 consists of 16 residues. V lost 2 bases to trimming and J lost 1 base; unmatched junction nucleotides: 4.